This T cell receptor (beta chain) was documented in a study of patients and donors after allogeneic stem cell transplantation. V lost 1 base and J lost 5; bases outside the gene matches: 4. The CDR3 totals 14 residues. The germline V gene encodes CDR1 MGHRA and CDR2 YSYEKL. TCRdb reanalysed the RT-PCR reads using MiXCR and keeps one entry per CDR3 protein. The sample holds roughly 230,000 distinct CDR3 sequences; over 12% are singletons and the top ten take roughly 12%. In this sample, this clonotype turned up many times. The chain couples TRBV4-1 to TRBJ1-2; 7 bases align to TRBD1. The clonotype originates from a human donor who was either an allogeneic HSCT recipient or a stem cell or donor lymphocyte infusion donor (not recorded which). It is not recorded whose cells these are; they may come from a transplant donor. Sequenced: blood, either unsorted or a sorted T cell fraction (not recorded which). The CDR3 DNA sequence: TGCGCCAGCAGCCAAGGTGACAGGGCATATGGCTACACCTTC. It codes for CASSQGDRAYGYTF.